These 21 T cell receptor beta chains were all obtained from the same sample, sequenced in a study of blood T cell repertoires in COVID-19. The assay was immunoSEQ multiplex PCR, and TCRdb's table has in-frame clones only and misses some. The profile shows about 180,000 clones, roughly 90% of them singletons. The sample consisted of peripheral blood. These receptors came from a woman in her forties or fifties with acute or convalescent COVID-19.

The genes are TRBV19 and TRBJ2-1; TRBD2 aligns across 8 bases. The J segment lost 7 bases and the V segment lost 6 bases, leaving 8 bases of the junction unmatched. Germline V gives CDR1 LNHDA, CDR2 SQIVND (reference sequence). The CDR3 loop spans 14 amino acids. In DNA, the CDR3 is TGTGCCAGTAGACTCATAGCGGGAAATAATGAGCAGTTCTTC. Translation gives CASRLIAGNNEQFF.

The chain employs TRBV29-1 and TRBJ1-2; D possibly corresponds to TRBD1 (5 bases). The CDR3 runs 12 residues. CDR1 SQVTM and CDR2 ANQGSEA come from the germline V gene. V lost 5 bases, J lost 6 bases, and 13 bases lay in between. The chain's CDR3 is CSVMTDGNGYTF. CDR3 DNA: TGCAGCGTTATGACAGACGGCAATGGCTACACCTTC.

The V gene is TRBV29-1, the J gene TRBJ1-2, with D perhaps TRBD1 (6 bases). CDR1 and CDR2 from the germline V gene are SQVTM and ANQGSEA. The CDR3 extends over 13 amino acids. The V end lost 5 bases, the J end lost 4 bases, and 14 bases lay between the germline ends. DNA of the CDR3: TGCAGCGTTTTGTGGGGGCAGGCCTATGGCTACACCTTC. Its translation: CSVLWGQAYGYTF.

The chain has TRBV5-5 and TRBJ1-4; 8 bases line up with TRBD1. Per germline, CDR1 SGHKS and CDR2 YYEKEE (reference sequence). Trimming removed 5 bases from V and 9 bases from J; junction bases left unmatched: 9. The CDR3 is 14 residues long. CDR3 protein: CASRPTGDRQKLFF. As DNA, the CDR3 is TGTGCCAGCAGACCGACAGGGGATCGTCAAAAACTGTTTTTT.

V usage is TRBV27 and J usage is TRBJ2-2, with D possibly TRBD1 on 6 matching bases. Trimming left V 7 bases short and J 4 bases short, with 7 bases between. The CDR3 is made up of 12 amino acids. The V gene's germline CDR1 is MNHEY and CDR2 SMNVEV (reference sequence). The CDR3, as DNA: TGTGCCAGCACAGGGGTCACCGGGGAGCTGTTTTTT. It codes for CASTGVTGELFF.

The chain couples TRBV2 to TRBJ1-6; possible D gene TRBD1, 6 bases. With 2 bases removed from V and 4 bases from J, the gap between germline ends came to 12 bases. Germline V gives CDR1 SNHLY, CDR2 FYNNEI. The CDR3 contains 16 residues. For the CDR3, the DNA is TGTGCCAGCAGTGAATGGCCAGGGGATTATAATTCACCCCTCCACTTT. Its translation is CASSEWPGDYNSPLHF. The full variable domain, rest sourced from reference TRBV2 and TRBJ1-6, is EPEVTQTPSHQVTQMGQEVILRCVPISNHLYFYWYRQILGQKVEFLVSFYNNEISEKSEIFDDQFSVERPDGSNFTLKIRSTKLEDSAMYFCASSEWPGDYNSPLHFGNGTRLTVT.

The V gene is TRBV10-2, the J gene TRBJ1-2, with D uncertain. V was clipped by 0 bases and J by 1 base, with 12 bases between them. Germline assignment: CDR1 WSHSY and CDR2 SAAADI. The CDR3 contains 16 residues. Written as DNA, the CDR3 is TGCGCCAGCAGTGAGTCGCGGGGAGGTTTTAACTATGGCTACACCTTC. As protein: CASSESRGGFNYGYTF.

The CDR3 region is CASSYILASSGANVLTF. The CDR3 DNA reads as TGTGCCAGCAGTTACATACTAGCCAGCTCTGGGGCCAACGTCCTGACTTTC. V and J are TRBV6-2 or TRBV6-3 and TRBJ2-6, with D possibly TRBD2 on 6 matching bases. CDR3 length: 17 residues. V gave up 2 bases and J gave up 0 bases, with 11 bases separating them. Germline V gene data show CDR1 as MNHEY and CDR2 as SVGEGT.

The rearrangement joins TRBV7-3 to TRBJ2-2; possible D gene TRBD2, 7 bases. Germline V gene data show CDR1 as SGHTA and CDR2 as FQGTGA. Between the trimmed V and J ends, which lost 5 bases and 5 bases, there was a span of 15 bases. This CDR3 is 15 amino acids long. This CDR3 reads CASSPGGAGTGELFF. CDR3 sequence (DNA): TGTGCCAGCAGCCCTGGGGGGGCTGGGACCGGGGAGCTGTTTTTT.

V gene TRBV7-9 combines with J gene TRBJ1-5; D remains unclear. The V end was cut by 3 bases, the J end by 7 bases, with 7 bases between. The V gene's germline CDR1 is SEHNR and CDR2 FQNEAQ (reference sequence). The CDR3 consists of 12 residues. Here the CDR3 reads CASSFFEQPQHF. The CDR3 nucleotides are TGTGCCAGCAGCTTCTTTGAGCAGCCCCAGCATTTT.

The chain uses TRBV4-3 and TRBJ2-2; 8 bases agree with TRBD2. Germline lookup yields CDR1 LGHNA and CDR2 YSLEER. This CDR3 is built from 15 residues. V dropped 1 base and J dropped 6; count of bases not matched to a gene: 4. CDR3 residues: CASSQVVAGPGELFF. CDR3 DNA sequence: TGCGCCAGCAGCCAAGTGGTAGCGGGGCCCGGGGAGCTGTTTTTT.

In its sample, this clone was seen a few times. This sequence joins TRBV4-3 and TRBJ2-7; 7 bases agree with TRBD1. The CDR3 is made up of 14 amino acids. Germline V CDR1 and CDR2: LGHNA, YSLEER. V gave up 2 bases and J gave up 6 bases; unmatched junction bases: 7. The CDR3 region is CASSQSDRDGEQYF. The DNA for the CDR3 is TGCGCCAGCAGCCAATCAGACAGGGACGGCGAGCAGTACTTC.

The genes are TRBV13 and TRBJ2-5; D perhaps matches TRBD2 (5 bases). V was shortened by 2 bases and J by 4 bases, with 5 bases between the two germline ends. The germline gives CDR1 PRHDT, CDR2 FYEKMQ (reference sequence). This CDR3 has 12 residues. CDR3 nucleotides: TGTGCCAGCAGCTTACTAGCAGAGACCCAGTACTTC. Protein product: CASSLLAETQYF.

V gene TRBV10-2 combines with J gene TRBJ2-1, with 7 bases identical to TRBD2. The ends lost 6 bases at V and 4 bases at J; junction bases unmatched: 9. The length of the CDR3 is 15 residues. Germline V gene data show CDR1 as WSHSY and CDR2 as SAAADI. CDR3 nucleotides: TGCGCCAGCAGGGGGCTAGCGGACACTTACAATGAGCAGTTCTTC. Amino acid sequence: CASRGLADTYNEQFF.

This clone came up once. V gene TRBV5-1 combines with J gene TRBJ2-1; 10 nucleotides match TRBD1. With V trimmed by 0 bases and J by 9 bases, 9 bases remained unmatched. CDR3 length: 16 residues. Germline CDR1 is SGHRS and CDR2 is YFSETQ. The CDR3 region has the DNA TGCGCCAGCAGCTTGGAAGGGACAGGGGATATCAGTGAGCAGTTCTTC. The encoded protein is CASSLEGTGDISEQFF.

The rearrangement uses TRBV6-2 or TRBV6-3 and TRBJ2-7, with D possibly being TRBD2 (6 bases). Deletions cut 5 bases from V and 2 bases from J, with 13 bases between. Germline V gene data show CDR1 as MNHEY and CDR2 as SVGEGT. This CDR3 contains 14 residues. This CDR3 reads CASSASRGTYEQYF. In DNA form, the CDR3 reads TGTGCCAGCAGTGCGTCGCGGGGAACCTACGAGCAGTACTTC.

There are a few counts of this clone. The genes are TRBV7-2 and TRBJ1-2; 10 nucleotides agree with TRBD1. The V gene's germline CDR1 is SGHTA and CDR2 FQGNSA. Unmatched junction bases numbered 7, after V lost 5 bases and J lost 7 bases. There are 14 residues in the CDR3. The CDR3 coding sequence is TGTGCCAGCAGCCCAGGACAGGGGGTATCTGGCTACACCTTC. It encodes CASSPGQGVSGYTF. The variable domain in full, completed from reference TRBV7-2 and TRBJ1-2, reads GAGVSQSPSNKVTEKGKDVELRCDPISGHTALYWYRQSLGQGLEFLIYFQGNSAPDKSGLPSDRFSAERTGGSVSTLTIQRTQQEDSAVYLCASSPGQGVSGYTFGSGTRLTVV.

The chain carries TRBV5-1 and TRBJ1-4, with D possibly TRBD1 on 6 matching bases. Germline CDR1 and CDR2: SGHRS and YFSETQ. The CDR3 extends over 14 amino acids. V was shortened by 0 bases and J by 5 bases, with 8 bases between the two germline ends. The CDR3 DNA sequence: TGCGCCAGCAGCTTGGGGACAGAGAATGAAAAACTGTTTTTT. It yields the protein CASSLGTENEKLFF.

The chain links TRBV7-2 to TRBJ2-4; no clear D. Germline V gene data show CDR1 as SGHTA and CDR2 as FQGNSA. The CDR3 is made up of 13 amino acids. The germline V and J ends were trimmed by 4 bases and 7 bases, with 11 bases remaining between them. In DNA form, the CDR3 reads TGTGCCAGCAGCTCTACCGCCGGTAACATTCAGTACTTC. This translates into CASSSTAGNIQYF.

The gene calls are TRBV5-1 and TRBJ2-3, with TRBD1 identical over 12 bases. CDR1 SGHRS and CDR2 YFSETQ come from the germline V gene. The CDR3 spans 17 residues. V lost 8 bases and J lost 3; bases outside the gene matches: 13. The CDR3 DNA reads as TGCGCCAGTAAGGGACAGGGGGCTGTTTTCTGGACAGATACGCAGTATTTT. Translated: CASKGQGAVFWTDTQYF.

This rearrangement joins TRBV7-6 to TRBJ2-7, with 12 bases matching TRBD2. V lost 1 base, J lost 2 bases, and 3 bases stayed unmatched. Germline assignment: CDR1 SGHVS and CDR2 FNYEAQ. This CDR3 contains 16 residues. CDR3 nucleotide sequence: TGTGCCAGCAGCTTAGGGACTAGCGGGACAACCTACGAGCAGTACTTC. Its protein is CASSLGTSGTTYEQYF.